This T cell receptor (beta chain) was recorded in a study of cytomegalovirus exposure and HLA in healthy donors. The study's findings and limits: A later analysis linked a missense variant in DCLRE1C to the trimming of TCR beta V and J genes.

Trimming left V 0 bases short and J 1 base short, with 11 bases between. CDR3 length: 16 amino acids. CDR1 MNHEY and CDR2 SVGAGI come from the germline V gene. With regard to this clone: What it binds is not known.

Primers for the PCR totalled 60 Vbeta and 13 Jbeta. The data were produced by immunoSEQ multiplex PCR, yet TCRdb's version contains in-frame clones alone and is incomplete. The sample contains about 130,000 clones, around 83% of which appear only once. The source of this sequence is a man aged 45-60 years in good health and CMV-seronegative. Source material: PBMCs. V is TRBV6-5 and J is TRBJ2-3, with TRBD2 as a possible D gene (5 bases). CDR3 bases: TGTGCCAGCAGTTACTCGCGGGTGGGTGGCACAGATACGCAGTATTTT. Its translation: CASSYSRVGGTDTQYF.